A selection of T cell receptor beta chains follows, all from one sample in a study of cytomegalovirus exposure and HLA in healthy donors. TCRdb's copy holds only in-frame clones and misses some; the assay was immunoSEQ multiplex PCR. The data contain 100,000 to 150,000 clones, 89% of them singletons. The sample consisted of PBMCs. These receptors came from a woman aged 18-29 years in good health and CMV-seronegative. Each CDR3 is given with its conserved first and last residue. The D gene is left open where the match is weak. Clone size, where shown, is once, few, many, or a class for clones that have expanded.

D gene | clone size | J gene | V gene | CDR3 protein | CDR3 DNA
TRBD1 | . | TRBJ1-1 | TRBV5-6 | CASSLPGQGRNTEAFF | TGTGCCAGCAGCTTACCGGGACAGGGGCGGAACACTGAAGCTTTCTTT
TRBD1 | . | TRBJ2-2 | TRBV2 | CASSGQGRAGELFF | TGTGCCAGCAGTGGACAGGGGCGGGCCGGGGAGCTGTTTTTT
TRBD1 | once | TRBJ2-5 | TRBV7-3 | CASSPGQGGETQYF | TGTGCCAGCAGCCCTGGACAGGGTGGCGAGACCCAGTACTTC
. | . | TRBJ2-3 | TRBV7-2 | CASSLVASLTDTQYF | TGTGCCAGCAGCTTAGTTGCTAGCCTCACAGATACGCAGTATTTT
. | . | TRBJ1-3 | TRBV4-1 | CASSQTQGELITLSSGNTIYF | TGCGCCAGCAGCCAGACCCAGGGTGAGTTAATTACATTAAGCTCTGGAAACACCATATATTTT
TRBD1 | once | TRBJ1-2 | TRBV6-1 | CASSEAGQGTYGYTF | TGTGCCAGCAGTGAAGCTGGACAGGGGACCTATGGCTACACCTTC
. | . | TRBJ2-7 | TRBV7-8 | CASSLGFGVAYEQYF | TGTGCCAGCAGCTTAGGGTTCGGGGTCGCCTACGAGCAGTACTTC
TRBD2 | . | TRBJ2-3 | TRBV6-1 | CASSENLGGADTQYF | TGTGCCAGCAGTGAAAATCTTGGGGGGGCAGATACGCAGTATTTT
. | . | TRBJ1-1 | TRBV18 | CASSFKTGRVGTEAFF | TGTGCCAGCTCATTCAAAACAGGGAGGGTAGGGACTGAAGCTTTCTTT
TRBD2 | . | TRBJ2-1 | TRBV6-6 | CASSTGTSGHGEQFF | TGTGCCAGCTCGACCGGGACTAGCGGGCACGGTGAGCAGTTCTTC
TRBD1 | . | TRBJ1-5 | TRBV2 | CASGGQAIFQPQHF | TGTGCCAGCGGGGGACAGGCCATTTTTCAGCCCCAGCATTTT
TRBD1 | once | TRBJ1-2 | TRBV5-4 | CASSWGQGGGYTF | TGTGCCAGCAGCTGGGGACAGGGGGGTGGCTACACCTTC
TRBD1 | . | TRBJ2-3 | TRBV5-6 | CASSHDRTGTGSRTDTQYF | TGTGCCAGCAGCCATGACCGGACAGGGACGGGGTCGAGGACAGATACGCAGTATTTT
. | . | TRBJ1-2 | TRBV5-6 | CASSLTVAFNYGYTF | TGTGCCAGCAGCTTAACAGTCGCCTTCAACTATGGCTACACCTTC
. | once | TRBJ2-7 | TRBV27 | CASSPDYGSSYEQYF | TGTGCCAGCAGTCCCGACTACGGAAGCTCCTACGAGCAGTACTTC
TRBD1 | few | TRBJ2-7 | TRBV19 | CASSRPTGVGYEQYF | TGTGCCAGTAGCCGACCAACAGGGGTCGGCTACGAGCAGTACTTC
TRBD2 | . | TRBJ2-2 | TRBV5-1 | CASSLGLLASNTGELFF | TGCGCCAGCAGCTTGGGCTTACTAGCGTCGAACACCGGGGAGCTGTTTTTT
TRBD1 | . | TRBJ2-3 | TRBV5-1 | CASSPGATGMSADTQYF | TGCGCCAGCAGCCCTGGGGCGACAGGGATGTCAGCAGATACGCAGTATTTT
TRBD1 | . | TRBJ1-1 | TRBV18 | CASSPGQDEAFF | TGTGCCAGCTCCCCGGGACAGGACGAAGCTTTCTTT
TRBD1 | . | TRBJ1-5 | TRBV19 | CASKPPGQGIYSNQPQHF | TGTGCCAGCAAACCCCCAGGACAGGGAATTTATAGCAATCAGCCCCAGCATTTT
. | once | TRBJ2-3 | TRBV2 | CASSDHVVSAQYF | TGTGCCAGCAGCGATCATGTTGTCTCGGCGCAGTATTTT
. | . | TRBJ1-5 | TRBV18 | CASSRRDFQPQHF | TGTGCCAGCTCACGCAGGGATTTTCAGCCCCAGCATTTT
. | . | TRBJ1-1 | TRBV4-1 | CASSNRGQGMNTEAFF | TGCGCCAGCAGTAACCGAGGGCAGGGGATGAACACTGAAGCTTTCTTT
TRBD2 | . | TRBJ2-7 | TRBV7-2 | CASSFYTSDEQYF | TGTGCCAGCAGCTTTTATACTAGCGACGAGCAGTACTTC
. | . | TRBJ2-7 | TRBV7-3 | CASSAVEGGDEQYF | TGTGCCAGCAGCGCTGTGGAGGGAGGCGACGAGCAGTACTTC
TRBD1 | once | TRBJ1-6 | TRBV6-1 | CASSSRQGLSSPLHF | TGTGCCAGCAGCAGCCGACAGGGATTGAGTTCACCCCTCCACTTT
TRBD1 | . | TRBJ1-6 | TRBV19 | CASRHGQAFNSPLHF | TGTGCCAGTAGACACGGACAGGCTTTTAATTCACCCCTCCACTTT
. | . | TRBJ2-1 | TRBV7-3 | CASSLGGADDEQFF | TGTGCCAGCAGCTTAGGAGGGGCAGACGATGAGCAGTTCTTC
. | . | TRBJ2-2 | TRBV12-5 | CASGLPGFTGELFF | TGTGCTAGTGGTTTACCAGGGTTTACCGGGGAGCTGTTTTTT
TRBD2 | . | TRBJ2-1 | TRBV2 | CASSRTSLLGEQFF | TGTGCCAGCAGTCGGACTAGTTTATTAGGTGAGCAGTTCTTC
TRBD1 | . | TRBJ1-1 | TRBV5-4 | CASSFRTGRVMVEAFF | TGTGCCAGCAGCTTCAGGACAGGGAGGGTTATGGTTGAAGCTTTCTTT
TRBD1 | . | TRBJ1-1 | TRBV6-1 | CAGTGWNTEAFF | TGTGCCGGGACAGGGTGGAACACTGAAGCTTTCTTT
. | . | TRBJ2-7 | TRBV7-9 | CASSPAGPGGSEQYF | TGTGCCAGCAGCCCGGCTGGACCAGGGGGGTCCGAGCAGTACTTC
TRBD1 | . | TRBJ1-1 | TRBV9 | CASSVGTGGASGEAFF | TGTGCCAGCAGCGTAGGGACAGGGGGCGCCTCCGGTGAAGCTTTCTTT
TRBD1 | . | TRBJ1-6 | TRBV18 | CASSPGTGNSPLHF | TGTGCCAGCTCACCAGGGACAGGCAATTCACCCCTCCACTTT
TRBD2 | . | TRBJ2-3 | TRBV7-8 | CASSLRATSARFGTDTQYF | TGTGCCAGCAGCTTAAGAGCGACTAGCGCTCGTTTTGGGACAGATACGCAGTATTTT